These 10 T cell receptor beta chains originate from one sample sequenced in a study of blood T cell repertoires in COVID-19. Generated by immunoSEQ multiplex PCR, the TCRdb table keeps only in-frame clones and is missing some. The table shows about 460,000 clones, with approximately 90% occurring only once. The sample was PBMCs or T cells enriched from blood (not recorded which). These receptor sequences come from a woman aged 55-69 years who had recovered from COVID-19.

This clone has a handful of counts. V usage is TRBV10-3 and J usage is TRBJ2-3; the match to TRBD2 covers 11 bases. J gave up 1 base and V 6 bases, and 3 bases lay outside the gene matches. CDR3 length: 15 amino acids. The V gene's germline CDR1 is ENHRY and CDR2 SYGVKD. The CDR3 protein is CAISNSGGGTDTQYF. The CDR3 nucleotides are TGTGCCATCAGCAATAGCGGGGGGGGCACAGATACGCAGTATTTT.

This chain connects TRBV6-5 to TRBJ2-7; TRBD2 matches 11 bases. The V and J ends lost 6 bases and 6 bases, in that order; junction bases with no gene match: 7. This CDR3 is built from 14 residues. Germline CDR1 and CDR2: MNHEY and SVGAGI. CDR3 coding DNA: TGTGCCAGCAGGCGTAGCGGGGGGGCGGTCGAGCAGTACGTC. It encodes CASRRSGGAVEQYV.

The chain recombines TRBV7-9 with TRBJ2-7; 8 nucleotides line up with TRBD2. The V gene end was trimmed by 5 bases and the J gene end by 3 bases; junction bases not matched to a gene: 3. Germline V gives CDR1 SEHNR, CDR2 FQNEAQ (reference sequence). This CDR3 comprises 13 residues. CDR3 loop: CASSHSGGYEQYF. The CDR3 region has the DNA TGTGCCAGCAGCCACAGCGGGGGCTACGAGCAGTACTTC.

This rearrangement joins TRBV11-2 to TRBJ1-1; TRBD1 aligns across 9 bases. The V gene's germline CDR1 is SGHAT and CDR2 FQNNGV. With 5 bases clipped from V and 0 bases from J, the junction kept 10 bases outside the gene matches. This CDR3 has 17 amino acids. CDR3: CASSPSDRGLMNTEAFF. As DNA, the CDR3 is TGTGCCAGCAGCCCAAGCGACAGGGGGTTAATGAACACTGAAGCTTTCTTT.

The V call is TRBV6-5, the J call TRBJ1-2, with TRBD1 as a possible D gene (6 bases). The CDR3 spans 15 residues. V gave up 5 bases and J gave up 2 bases, with 15 bases separating them. Germline V gene sequence: CDR1 MNHEY, CDR2 SVGAGI. CDR3 bases: TGTGCCAGCAGTCCCTTCGGGGGGCCCAACTATGGCTACACCTTC. Protein sequence: CASSPFGGPNYGYTF.

The chain carries TRBV5-1 and TRBJ1-1; no definite D call. CDR1 is SGHRS, CDR2 YFSETQ, per germline. V was clipped by 0 bases and J by 4 bases, with 10 bases between them. CDR3 size: 14 residues. CDR3: CASSLGYGITEAFF. In DNA, the CDR3 is TGCGCCAGCAGCTTGGGGTACGGGATCACTGAAGCTTTCTTT. Complete variable domain (other parts from reference TRBV5-1 and TRBJ1-1): KAGVTQTPRYLIKTRGQQVTLSCSPISGHRSVSWYQQTPGQGLQFLFEYFSETQRNKGNFPGRFSGRQFSNSRSEMNVSTLELGDSALYLCASSLGYGITEAFFGQGTRLTVV.

The chain combines TRBV5-6 with TRBJ2-5, with TRBD2 matching over 7 bases. Germline CDR1 SGHDT, CDR2 YYEEEE. The CDR3 is 14 amino acids. The J segment lost 4 bases and the V segment lost 1 base, leaving 4 bases of the junction unmatched. CDR3 sequence (DNA): TGTGCCAGCAGCTTGCAGGCTAGCGGAGAGACCCAGTACTTC. This gives the protein CASSLQASGETQYF.

The chain has TRBV27 and TRBJ2-6, with a weak D call TRBD2 (7 bases). The CDR3 sequence is 16 residues long. V was cut by 4 bases and J by 4 bases, with 14 bases left in between. The V gene's germline CDR1 is MNHEY and CDR2 SMNVEV (reference sequence). DNA for the CDR3: TGTGCCAGCAGTTCACAGGGAGGGGCGGGGGCCAACGTCCTGACTTTC. It specifies CASSSQGGAGANVLTF.

This chain connects TRBV1 to TRBJ1-6; TRBD1, as called in the table, went unchecked against the DNA. TRBV1 is a pseudogene segment. CDR3 length: 14 residues. CDR3 in DNA: TGCACCAGCAGCCAGACAGGTAGGAATTCACCCCTCCACTTT. Translated: CTSSQTGRNSPLHF.

Notes on this clone: Other DNA sequences in the sample encode the same CDR3. This CDR3 is CASSMDRGGTEAFF. CDR3 in DNA: TGTGCCAGTAGTATGGACAGGGGGGGCACTGAAGCTTTCTTT. V gene TRBV19 combines with J gene TRBJ1-1; 10 bases line up with TRBD1. CDR1 and CDR2 from the germline V gene are LNHDA and SQIVND (reference sequence). V trimming: 3 bases; J trimming: 4 bases; junction bases outside the gene matches: 2. The CDR3 is 14 residues long. The whole variable domain, filled in from reference TRBV19 and TRBJ1-1, reads DGGITQSPKYLFRKEGQNVTLSCEQNLNHDAMYWYRQDPGQGLRLIYYSQIVNDFQKGDIAEGYSVSREKKESFPLTVTSAQKNPTAFYLCASSMDRGGTEAFFGQGTRLTVV.